The 17 T cell receptor beta chains given below trace back to one sample, sequenced in a study of shared clonotypes between healthy human individuals. Only in-frame clones appear in the TCRdb table, and some are missing; sequencing was by immunoSEQ multiplex PCR. The sample has roughly 2.5 million clones; roughly 92% are singletons. The specimen sequenced was naive CD4+ T cells sorted from blood. Specified subset: CD45RA+ positively selected. Receptor source: a man younger than 35 in good health.

The chain uses TRBV5-1 and TRBJ2-7, with D perhaps matching TRBD1 or TRBD2 (6 bases each). Trimming pared 0 bases from V and 3 bases from J, leaving 10 bases between. The length of the CDR3 is 14 residues. CDR1 SGHRS and CDR2 YFSETQ come from the germline V gene. The CDR3 protein is CASSLAGAGYEQYF. The CDR3 DNA sequence: TGCGCCAGCAGCTTGGCGGGGGCGGGCTACGAGCAGTACTTC.

This rearrangement joins TRBV5-1 to TRBJ2-7; D remains ambiguous. The V gene's germline CDR1 is SGHRS and CDR2 YFSETQ. The CDR3 extends over 13 amino acids. V lost 1 base, J lost 1 base, and 6 bases lay in between. This CDR3 reads CASSLSASYEQYF. CDR3 nucleotides: TGCGCCAGCAGCTTGTCCGCGTCCTACGAGCAGTACTTC.

Worth noting for this clone: In the same sample, other DNA sequences code for this CDR3. The J gene is TRBJ1-1, the V gene TRBV18; TRBD1 might be the D (6 bases). Germline V lookup: CDR1 KGHSH, CDR2 LQKENI. The CDR3 is 13 residues long. V gave up 2 bases and J gave up 3 bases, with 7 bases separating them. The CDR3 nucleotides read TGTGCCAGCTCACCAAACAGGGACACTGAAGCTTTCTTT. As protein: CASSPNRDTEAFF.

The V and J genes are TRBV7-2 and TRBJ1-1; possibly TRBD1 for D (5 bases). This CDR3 is 15 amino acids long. In germline, CDR1 is SGHTA, CDR2 FQGNSA. V shed 1 base and J shed 0 bases, with 9 bases lying between them. CDR3 DNA: TGTGCCAGCAGCTTAGGGGACCGCTTGAACACTGAAGCTTTCTTT. It encodes CASSLGDRLNTEAFF.

Concerning this clone itself: Other DNA sequences in this specimen translate into the identical CDR3. The chain couples TRBV7-2 to TRBJ1-5; TRBD1 aligns across 7 bases. The junction had 7 bases not matched to a gene; V was cut back by 1 base and J by 7 bases. The length of the CDR3 is 15 residues. The germline gives CDR1 SGHTA, CDR2 FQGNSA. The DNA for the CDR3 is TGTGCCAGCAGCTTAGACCCAGGGGGGGGCCAGCCCCAGCATTTT. Translated: CASSLDPGGGQPQHF.

This chain connects TRBV2 to TRBJ1-4; D remains unclear. The ends were cut back, 8 bases at V and 0 bases at J, with 10 bases in the middle. The CDR3 is made up of 14 amino acids. Germline V gene lookup returns CDR1 SNHLY and CDR2 FYNNEI. CDR3 bases: TGTGCCAGCTTGGCCCGGGCAACTAATGAAAAACTGTTTTTT. The encoded protein is CASLARATNEKLFF.

This clone was seen only a few times. This chain links TRBV2 with TRBJ2-7; TRBD1 is a possible D gene (5 bases). The CDR3 contains 14 residues. Germline V lookup: CDR1 SNHLY, CDR2 FYNNEI. Trimming shortened V by 4 bases and J by 3 bases, and 13 bases separated the two germline ends. The CDR3 loop reads CASSGSGWDYEQYF. The CDR3 region has the DNA TGTGCCAGCAGTGGTTCAGGGTGGGACTACGAGCAGTACTTC.

The chain uses TRBV5-1 and TRBJ1-1; D perhaps matches TRBD1 (5 bases). CDR1 and CDR2 from the germline V gene are SGHRS and YFSETQ. The V gene lost 4 bases and the J gene lost 7 bases, with 14 bases spanning the gap. CDR3 length: 13 residues. CDR3 nucleotides: TGCGCCAGCAGCACAAGACAGAGCAGTGAAGCTTTCTTT. Translated, it gives CASSTRQSSEAFF.

The chain uses TRBV25-1 and TRBJ1-2, with D perhaps matching TRBD1 (5 bases). This CDR3 spans 14 amino acids. The germline gives CDR1 MGHDK, CDR2 SYGVNS. Trimming cost V 0 bases and J 7 bases, with 12 bases left between them. CDR3 in DNA: TGTGCCAGCAGTGAATATATGGGGGGACGTGGCTACACCTTC. Residues: CASSEYMGGRGYTF.

This clone was found once. The chain joins TRBV30 to TRBJ2-1, with TRBD2 matching 10 bases. This CDR3 spans 15 amino acids. The ends lost 3 bases at V and 1 base at J; junction bases unmatched: 3. Germline lookup yields CDR1 GTSNPN and CDR2 SVGIG (reference sequence). The CDR3 DNA reads TGTGCCTGGAGCGAGACTAGCGGGTCCTACAATGAGCAGTTCTTC. It encodes CAWSETSGSYNEQFF. Complete variable domain (other parts from reference TRBV30 and TRBJ2-1): SQTIHQWPATLVQPVGSPLSLECTVEGTSNPNLYWYRQAAGRGLQLLFYSVGIGQISSEVPQNLSASRPQDRQFILSSKKLLLSDSGFYLCAWSETSGSYNEQFFGPGTRLTVL.

V gene TRBV6-5 combines with J gene TRBJ2-3; 7 bases match TRBD1. The CDR3 runs to 15 residues. From germline, CDR1 is MNHEY and CDR2 SVGAGI. Trimming cost V 5 bases and J 1 base; bases outside gene matches: 6. CDR3 coding DNA: TGTGCCAGCAGTCAACAGGGGTCGGGCACAGATACGCAGTATTTT. This encodes CASSQQGSGTDTQYF.

V gene TRBV6-1 combines with J gene TRBJ1-1; 7 nucleotides align to TRBD1. CDR1 is MNHNS and CDR2 is SASEGT in the germline V gene. The CDR3 runs to 13 residues. Germline trimming cut 6 bases from V and 5 bases from J; bases unmatched to any gene: 6. CDR3 sequence: CASRQGGGTEAFF. The CDR3 region has the DNA TGTGCCAGCAGGCAGGGGGGAGGGACTGAAGCTTTCTTT.

This chain connects TRBV5-1 to TRBJ1-1; a possible D gene is TRBD1 (6 bases). CDR3 size: 14 residues. Germline V lookup: CDR1 SGHRS, CDR2 YFSETQ. V lost 2 bases to trimming and J lost 4 bases, with 12 bases between them. The CDR3 reads CASSFAGATTEAFF. CDR3 nucleotide sequence: TGCGCCAGCAGCTTTGCAGGGGCGACCACTGAAGCTTTCTTT.

The V call is TRBV5-1, the J call TRBJ1-2; 10 nucleotides align to TRBD1. V lost 4 bases and J lost 3; bases outside the gene matches: 3. Germline CDR1 is SGHRS and CDR2 is YFSETQ. The CDR3 loop spans 14 amino acids. The CDR3 sequence: CASSRQGADYGYTF. CDR3 sequence (DNA): TGCGCCAGCAGCAGACAGGGGGCCGACTATGGCTACACCTTC.

The chain recombines TRBV5-6 with TRBJ2-3; D unresolved. CDR3 length: 13 residues. The V gene lost 6 bases and the J gene lost 1 base, with 9 bases spanning the gap. CDR1 is SGHDT and CDR2 is YYEEEE in the germline V gene. The chain's CDR3 is CASTLQRTDTQYF. The CDR3 DNA follows: TGTGCCAGCACCTTACAGCGCACAGATACGCAGTATTTT.

This rearrangement joins TRBV19 to TRBJ2-1; D unclear. The V gene lost 5 bases and the J gene lost 9 bases, with 8 bases spanning the gap. The CDR3 contains 11 residues. CDR1 and CDR2 (germline): LNHDA, SQIVND (reference sequence). The CDR3 nucleotides are TGTGCCAGTAGTGTGGGTATTGAGCAGTTCTTC. The encoded protein is CASSVGIEQFF.

The chain joins TRBV7-3 to TRBJ2-1; 11 bases are a match to TRBD2. The CDR3 covers 15 residues. From germline, CDR1 is SGHTA and CDR2 FQGTGA. V lost 5 bases and J lost 6; bases outside the gene matches: 6. The CDR3: CASSPRLAGSNEQFF. DNA of the CDR3: TGTGCCAGCAGCCCGAGACTAGCGGGGAGCAATGAGCAGTTCTTC.